The clone carrying this TCR beta chain appeared a few times. Its cognate antigen is unknown. This entry is derived from a study of identical twins. General study results and limits: Because invariant MAIT and iNKT cells could be present, zero-insertion analyses could be partly confounded. Insertions were reduced in abundant cord blood beta clonotypes but not in memory repertoires.

cDNA carried unique molecular identifiers, and a universal primer site was added by template switching. Via MiXCR, TCRdb re-called the 5' RACE reads, giving one row per CDR3 protein. Of about 530,000 distinct CDR3 sequences in the sample, approximately 20% were seen once. V shed 4 bases and J shed 0 bases, with 7 bases lying between them. CDR3 length: 14 residues. The V gene's germline CDR1 is MGHRA and CDR2 YSYEKL. These records were also assigned to another study, of yellow fever vaccine responses in identical twins. That source adds: Reported findings indicate that twins' vaccine T cell responses seemed partially convergent, partially personalized.

V usage is TRBV4-1 and J usage is TRBJ2-1; D not certain. This receptor was identified in a woman younger than 30 in good health. Sequencing input: CD4+ T cells sorted from blood. Here the CDR3 DNA reads TGCGCCAGCAGCCCGAGTCCCTCCTACAATGAGCAGTTCTTC. Its translation: CASSPSPSYNEQFF.